What follows are 4 T cell receptor beta chains derived from one specimen sequenced in a study of human T cells and chemical hapten exposure. Described time point: patch test 2, 6 weeks after DPC sensitization. The treatment: therapeutic diphenylcyclopropenone sensitization with weekly scalp DPC. TCRdb reprocessed the RACE reads via MiXCR and lists one record per CDR3 protein. The sample lists more than 110,000 distinct CDR3 sequences, over 9.5% occurring once. The specimen was whole blood, collected in connection with sensitization to the hapten diphenylcyclopropenone (DPC). These receptors were taken from a woman in her forties or fifties with alopecia areata. Some clones in this sample may be carry-over from other donors' samples.

This clonotype came up a few times. This chain connects TRBV9 to TRBJ2-1, with TRBD2 matching over 10 bases. There are 16 residues in the CDR3. The V segment lost 0 bases and the J segment 6 bases; nucleotides outside the gene matches: 6. The germline V gene has CDR1 SGDLS and CDR2 YYNGEE. The CDR3 loop reads CASSVVVSGRANEQFF. In nucleotides, the CDR3 is TGTGCCAGCAGCGTAGTCGTCAGCGGGAGGGCCAATGAGCAGTTCTTC.

This clonotype came up a few times. This sequence joins TRBV7-3 and TRBJ2-3; 10 nucleotides match TRBD1. V gave up 3 bases and J gave up 6 bases; unmatched junction bases: 3. In germline, CDR1 is SGHTA, CDR2 FQGTGA. This CDR3 is 14 amino acids long. The CDR3: CASSFGTGEDTQYF. CDR3 sequence (DNA): TGTGCCAGCAGCTTCGGGACAGGGGAGGATACGCAGTATTTT.

Ten or more counts support this clonotype. The chain links TRBV9 to TRBJ2-7; the D gene is possibly TRBD2 (6 bases). The CDR3 is made up of 15 amino acids. CDR1 SGDLS and CDR2 YYNGEE come from the germline V gene. Trimming left V 0 bases short and J 2 bases short, with 12 bases between. The CDR3 here is CASSVAGGATYEQYF. DNA for the CDR3: TGTGCCAGCAGCGTAGCGGGCGGGGCCACCTACGAGCAGTACTTC.

CDR3 nucleotide sequence: TGCGCCAGCAGCTTTCCGGGACAGACAATTCAAGAGACCCAGTACTTC. As protein: CASSFPGQTIQETQYF. This chain uses TRBV5-1 with TRBJ2-5, with 7 bases that match TRBD1. V dropped 2 bases and J dropped 2; count of bases not matched to a gene: 9. Germline-derived CDR1 and CDR2 are SGHRS and YFSETQ. This CDR3 region has 16 residues.